The clone carrying this T cell receptor beta chain was counted a few times. Its antigen is unidentified. The method was immunoSEQ multiplex PCR; TCRdb's version includes in-frame clones alone and lacks a portion of them. In the table there are about 3,700 clones, 85% to 90% of which are singletons. This specimen belongs to a study of brain metastases from non-small cell lung cancer. Whole-study findings and limits: Compared with their matched primary tumors, roughly 67% of brain metastases showed expanded T-cell clones.

The germline CDR1 and CDR2 sequences are KGHSH and LQKENI. This CDR3 comprises 13 residues. Trimming removed 6 bases from V and 2 bases from J, with 9 bases in between. This chain connects TRBV18 to TRBJ2-3; D may match TRBD1 or TRBD2 (5 bases each). This receptor was taken from a donor over 35 with non-small cell lung cancer. Sequencing was done on a sample of primary lung tumor tissue. As DNA, the CDR3 is TGTGCCAGCTCCGGGACGTCCACAGATACGCAGTATTTT. Residues: CASSGTSTDTQYF.